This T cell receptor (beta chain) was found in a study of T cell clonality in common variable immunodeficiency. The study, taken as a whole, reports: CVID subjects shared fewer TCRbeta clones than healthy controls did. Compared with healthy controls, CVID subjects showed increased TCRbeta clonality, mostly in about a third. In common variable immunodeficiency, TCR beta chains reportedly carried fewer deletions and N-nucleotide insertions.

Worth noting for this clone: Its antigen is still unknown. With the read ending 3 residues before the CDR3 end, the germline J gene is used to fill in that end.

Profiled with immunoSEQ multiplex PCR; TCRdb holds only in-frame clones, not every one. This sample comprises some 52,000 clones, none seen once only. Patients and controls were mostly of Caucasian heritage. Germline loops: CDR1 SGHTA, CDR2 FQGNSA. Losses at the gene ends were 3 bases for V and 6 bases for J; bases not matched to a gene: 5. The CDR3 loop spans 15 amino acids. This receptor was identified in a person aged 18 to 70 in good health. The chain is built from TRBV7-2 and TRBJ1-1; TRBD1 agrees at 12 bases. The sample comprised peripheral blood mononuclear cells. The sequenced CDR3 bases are TGTGCCAGCAGCTTGTCCGGGACAGGGGGCGCTGAA. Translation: CASSLSGTGGAE. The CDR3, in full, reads CASSLSGTGGAEAFF. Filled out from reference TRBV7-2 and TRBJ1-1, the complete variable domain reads GAGVSQSPSNKVTEKGKDVELRCDPISGHTALYWYRQSLGQGLEFLIYFQGNSAPDKSGLPSDRFSAERTGGSVSTLTIQRTQQEDSAVYLCASSLSGTGGAEAFFGQGTRLTVV.